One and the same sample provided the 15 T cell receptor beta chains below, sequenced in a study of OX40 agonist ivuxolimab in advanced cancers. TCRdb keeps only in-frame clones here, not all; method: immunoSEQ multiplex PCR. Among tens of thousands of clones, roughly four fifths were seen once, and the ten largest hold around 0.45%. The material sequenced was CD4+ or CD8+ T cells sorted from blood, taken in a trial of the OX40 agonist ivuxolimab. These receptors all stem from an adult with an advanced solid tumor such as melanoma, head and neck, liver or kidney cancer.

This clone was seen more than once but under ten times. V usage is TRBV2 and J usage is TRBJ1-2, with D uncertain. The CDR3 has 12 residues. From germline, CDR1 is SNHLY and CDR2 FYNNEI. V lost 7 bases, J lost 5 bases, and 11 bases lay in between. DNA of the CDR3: TGTGCCAGCAAGGGAGCGATGTATGGCTACACCTTC. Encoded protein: CASKGAMYGYTF.

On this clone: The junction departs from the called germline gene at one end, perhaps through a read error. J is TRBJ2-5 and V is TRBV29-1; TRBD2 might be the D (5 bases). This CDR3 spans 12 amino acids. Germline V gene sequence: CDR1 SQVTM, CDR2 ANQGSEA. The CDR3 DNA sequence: TGCAGGGTTGGGGAGTTGGGGGAGACCCAGTACTTC. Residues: CRVGELGETQYF.

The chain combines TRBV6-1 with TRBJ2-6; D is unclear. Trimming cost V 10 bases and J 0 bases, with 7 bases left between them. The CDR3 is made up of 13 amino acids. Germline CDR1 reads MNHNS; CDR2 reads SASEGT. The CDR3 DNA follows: TGTGCCATAAGGAACTCTGGGGCCAACGTCCTGACTTTC. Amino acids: CAIRNSGANVLTF.

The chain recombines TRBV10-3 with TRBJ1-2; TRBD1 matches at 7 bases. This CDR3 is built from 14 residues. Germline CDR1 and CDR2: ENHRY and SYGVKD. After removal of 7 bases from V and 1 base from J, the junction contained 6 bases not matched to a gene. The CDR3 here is CAIKPQGGNYGYTF. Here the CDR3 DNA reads TGTGCCATCAAACCCCAGGGGGGTAACTATGGCTACACCTTC.

CDR3 DNA: TGTGCCAGCAGCTTACTTCCGGACAGAAGCTATGGCTACACCTTC. Protein product: CASSLLPDRSYGYTF. This chain links TRBV11-3 with TRBJ1-2; D is perhaps TRBD1 (6 bases). There are 15 residues in the CDR3. CDR1 is SGHNT and CDR2 is YENEEA in the germline V gene. Trimming pared 2 bases from V and 4 bases from J, leaving 14 bases between.

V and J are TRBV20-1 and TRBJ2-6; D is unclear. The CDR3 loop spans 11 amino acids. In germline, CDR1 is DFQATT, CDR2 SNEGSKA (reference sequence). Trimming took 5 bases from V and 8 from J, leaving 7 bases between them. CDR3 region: CSAQGPNVLTF. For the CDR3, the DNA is TGCAGTGCTCAAGGGCCCAACGTCCTGACTTTC.

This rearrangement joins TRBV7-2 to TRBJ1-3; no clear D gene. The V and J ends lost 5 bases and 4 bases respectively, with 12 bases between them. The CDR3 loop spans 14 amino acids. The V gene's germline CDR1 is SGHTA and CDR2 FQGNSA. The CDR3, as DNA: TGTGCCAGCAGCCCGACACCCCCCGGAAACACCATATATTTT. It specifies CASSPTPPGNTIYF.

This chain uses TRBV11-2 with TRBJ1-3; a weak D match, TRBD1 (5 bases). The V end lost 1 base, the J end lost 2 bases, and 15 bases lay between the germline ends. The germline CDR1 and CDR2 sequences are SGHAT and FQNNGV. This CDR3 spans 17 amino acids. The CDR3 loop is CASSLAPRGPTGNTIYF. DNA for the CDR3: TGTGCCAGCAGCTTAGCGCCTAGGGGACCTACTGGAAACACCATATATTTT.

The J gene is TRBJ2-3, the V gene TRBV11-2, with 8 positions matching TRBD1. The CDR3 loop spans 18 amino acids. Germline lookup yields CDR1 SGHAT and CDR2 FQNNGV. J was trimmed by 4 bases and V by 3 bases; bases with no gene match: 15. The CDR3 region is CASSFRQGRLRGSDTQYF. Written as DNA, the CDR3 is TGTGCCAGCAGCTTTAGACAGGGGCGGCTGCGGGGATCAGATACGCAGTATTTT.

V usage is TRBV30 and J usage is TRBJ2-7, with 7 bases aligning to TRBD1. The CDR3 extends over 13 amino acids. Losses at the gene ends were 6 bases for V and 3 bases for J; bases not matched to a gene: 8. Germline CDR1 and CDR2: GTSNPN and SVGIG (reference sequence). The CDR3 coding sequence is TGTGCCTGCGACGGGACAGCCATCTACGAGCAGTACTTC. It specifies CACDGTAIYEQYF.

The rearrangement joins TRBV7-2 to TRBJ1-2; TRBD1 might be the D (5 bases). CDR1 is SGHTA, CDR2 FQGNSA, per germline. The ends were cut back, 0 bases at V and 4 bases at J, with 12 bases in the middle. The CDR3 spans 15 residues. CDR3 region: CASSLAEQGVYGYTF. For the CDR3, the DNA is TGTGCCAGCAGCTTAGCGGAGCAAGGGGTCTATGGCTACACCTTC.

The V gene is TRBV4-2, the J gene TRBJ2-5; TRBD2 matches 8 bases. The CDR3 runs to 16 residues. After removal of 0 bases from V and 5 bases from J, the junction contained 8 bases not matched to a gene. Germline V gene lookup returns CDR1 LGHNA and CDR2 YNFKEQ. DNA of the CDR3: TGTGCCAGCAGCCAAGATTTCGGGGGGGCTGGGGAGACCCAGTACTTC. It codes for CASSQDFGGAGETQYF.

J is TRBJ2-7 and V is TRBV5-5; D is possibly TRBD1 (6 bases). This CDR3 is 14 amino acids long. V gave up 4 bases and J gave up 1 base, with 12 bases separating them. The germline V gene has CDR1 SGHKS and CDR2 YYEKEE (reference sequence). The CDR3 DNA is TGTGCCAGCAGCCCGAGGACAGAGTCCTACGAGCAGTACTTC. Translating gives CASSPRTESYEQYF.

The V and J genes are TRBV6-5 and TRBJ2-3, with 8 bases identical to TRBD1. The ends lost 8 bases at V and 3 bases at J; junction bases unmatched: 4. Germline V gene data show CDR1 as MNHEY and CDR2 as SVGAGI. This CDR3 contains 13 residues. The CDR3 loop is CASARGLTDTQYF. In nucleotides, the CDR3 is TGTGCCAGCGCCAGGGGGCTGACAGATACGCAGTATTTT.

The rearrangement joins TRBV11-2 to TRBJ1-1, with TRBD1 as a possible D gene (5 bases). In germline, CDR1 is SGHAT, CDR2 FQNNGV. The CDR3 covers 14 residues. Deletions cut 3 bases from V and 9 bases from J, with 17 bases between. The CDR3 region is CASSLILGDAKAFF. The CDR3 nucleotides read TGTGCCAGCAGCTTGATTTTGGGGGATGCCAAAGCTTTCTTT. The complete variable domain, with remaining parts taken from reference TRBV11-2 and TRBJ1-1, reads EAGVAQSPRYKIIEKRQSVAFWCNPISGHATLYWYQQILGQGPKLLIQFQNNGVVDDSQLPKDRFSAERLKGVDSTLKIQPAKLEDSAVYLCASSLILGDAKAFFGQGTRLTVV.